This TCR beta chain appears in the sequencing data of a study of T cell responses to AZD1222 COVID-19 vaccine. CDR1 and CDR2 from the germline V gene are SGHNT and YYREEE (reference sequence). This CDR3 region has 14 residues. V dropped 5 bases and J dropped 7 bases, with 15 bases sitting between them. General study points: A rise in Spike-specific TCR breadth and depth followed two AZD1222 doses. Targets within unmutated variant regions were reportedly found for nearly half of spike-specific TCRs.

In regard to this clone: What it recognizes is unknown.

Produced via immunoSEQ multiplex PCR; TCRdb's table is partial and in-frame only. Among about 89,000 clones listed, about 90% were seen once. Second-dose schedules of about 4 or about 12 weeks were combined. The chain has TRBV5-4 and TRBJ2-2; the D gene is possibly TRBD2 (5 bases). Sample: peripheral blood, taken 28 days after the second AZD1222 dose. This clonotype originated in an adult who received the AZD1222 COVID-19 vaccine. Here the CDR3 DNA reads TGTGCCAGCAGTCCTAGCTTTGGTTTCGGGGAGCTGTTTTTT. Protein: CASSPSFGFGELFF.